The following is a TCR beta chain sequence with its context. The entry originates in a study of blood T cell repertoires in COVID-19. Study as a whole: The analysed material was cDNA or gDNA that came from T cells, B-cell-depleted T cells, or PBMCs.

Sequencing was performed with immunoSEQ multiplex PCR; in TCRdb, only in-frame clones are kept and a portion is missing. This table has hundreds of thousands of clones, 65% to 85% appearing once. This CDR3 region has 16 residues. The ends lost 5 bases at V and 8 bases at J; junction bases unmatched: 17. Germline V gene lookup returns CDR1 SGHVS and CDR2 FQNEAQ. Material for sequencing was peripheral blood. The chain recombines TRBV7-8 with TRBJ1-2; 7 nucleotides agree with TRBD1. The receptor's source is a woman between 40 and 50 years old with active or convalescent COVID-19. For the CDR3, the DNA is TGTGCCAGCAGCCGTTCTCAAGCCGGCAGGGGGGACGGCTACACCTTC. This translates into CASSRSQAGRGDGYTF.